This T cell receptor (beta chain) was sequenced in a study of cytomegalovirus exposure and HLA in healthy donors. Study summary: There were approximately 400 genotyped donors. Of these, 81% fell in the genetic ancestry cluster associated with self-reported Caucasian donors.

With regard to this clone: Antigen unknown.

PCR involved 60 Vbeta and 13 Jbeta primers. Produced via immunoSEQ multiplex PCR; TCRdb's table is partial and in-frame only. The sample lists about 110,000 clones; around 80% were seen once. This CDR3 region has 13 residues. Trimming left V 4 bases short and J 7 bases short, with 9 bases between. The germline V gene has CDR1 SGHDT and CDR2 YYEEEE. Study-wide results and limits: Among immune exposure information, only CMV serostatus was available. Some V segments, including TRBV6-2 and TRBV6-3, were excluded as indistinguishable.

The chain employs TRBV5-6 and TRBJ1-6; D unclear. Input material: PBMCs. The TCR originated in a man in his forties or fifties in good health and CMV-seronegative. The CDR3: CASSQLLNSPLHF. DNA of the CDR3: TGTGCCAGCAGCCAACTTCTGAATTCACCCCTCCACTTT.